This T cell receptor (beta chain) was sequenced for a study of molecular identifiers for immune sequencing clone quantification. Study results and limitations: The share of molecules held by clones above 20 RNA copies was over 99% in effector cells and under 1% in naive cells.

Bulk TCR libraries used previously described methods and listed TCR primers. MiXCR was run by TCRdb on the PCR reads, yielding one entry per CDR3 protein. The sample contains 460,000 or so distinct CDR3 sequences, over 20% of which appear only once. CD8+CD4-CCR7+CD45RA+ cells were sorted as naive CD8 T cells. This clonotype was detected ten times or more. As yet, its antigen is unknown. Germline CDR1 is LNHDA and CDR2 is SQIVND (reference sequence). The CDR3 is 13 amino acids. V lost 3 bases and J 7 bases, leaving 10 bases between the germline ends. Sequencing used naive CD8+ T cells from blood, with Jurkat cell RNA spiked in. Subset indicated: FACS-sorted CD8+CD4-CCR7+CD45RA+ naive T cells. The TCR originated in a human donor in good health. Some libraries in this study had Jurkat cell RNA spiked in. The V gene is TRBV19, the J gene TRBJ1-5; D call uncertain. The CDR3 DNA reads as TGTGCCAGTAGTATTAGTGGAGGACAGCCCCAGCATTTT. This translates into CASSISGGQPQHF.